This T cell receptor (beta chain) was retrieved from a study of brain T cells in children with intractable seizures. Study-level results: HCMV serostatus was not known, and viral specificity came from CDR3 similarity only. Clones missing pre-surgery may reflect undersampling of that blood sample.

Method: immunoSEQ multiplex PCR; TCRdb's copy keeps in-frame clones and lacks some. The repertoire includes fewer than 85,000 clones, approximately 94% of them detected once, and 1.5% sits in the top ten. Comments on this clone: Its antigen is unidentified.

Sequencing was limited to surgery cases with top T cell transcript signatures in brain tissue. Patients received at least one anti-epileptic drug before surgery. The CDR3 length is 14 residues. V shed 3 bases and J shed 2 bases, with 12 bases lying between them. The germline V gene encodes CDR1 SGDLS and CDR2 YYNGEE. The chain employs TRBV9 and TRBJ2-7, with D possibly TRBD1 on 6 matching bases. This TCR was sampled from a boy younger than two with tuberous sclerosis and intractable seizures. The sample here was peripheral blood, taken at surgery. The CDR3 coding sequence is TGTGCCAGCAGCGACGGGACACATACCTACGAGCAGTACTTC. As protein: CASSDGTHTYEQYF. The entire variable domain, with the rest obtained from reference TRBV9 and TRBJ2-7, is as follows: DSGVTQTPKHLITATGQRVTLRCSPRSGDLSVYWYQQSLDQGLQFLIQYYNGEERAKGNILERFSAQQFPDLHSELNLSSLELGDSALYFCASSDGTHTYEQYFGPGTRLTVT.